The T cell receptor beta chain under discussion was sequenced for a study of shared clonotypes between healthy human individuals. Clones were sequenced by immunoSEQ multiplex PCR, and TCRdb holds only the in-frame ones, with some missing. The table shows about 2.1 million clones, with 93% occurring only once. Naive CD8 populations comprised CD45RO-negative cells positively selected for CCR7, excluding terminally differentiated effector memory CD45RA+ cells. Trimming shortened V by 2 bases and J by 7 bases, and 16 bases separated the two germline ends. Germline V gene data show CDR1 as SGHRS and CDR2 as YFSETQ. The CDR3 is 14 residues long.

The source of this sequence is a man aged 18 to 35 in good health. Some clones in this sample may be carry-over from other donors' samples. The sequenced material came from naive CD8+ T cells from PBMCs. The chain joins TRBV5-1 to TRBJ2-7; D is possibly TRBD1 (6 bases). The CDR3 sequence is CASSFTGLTGEQYF. The CDR3 nucleotides are TGCGCCAGCAGCTTTACAGGGTTGACGGGGGAGCAGTACTTC.